The entry below gives a single TCR beta chain sequence along with its context. Its antigen is as yet unknown. Time point given: week 5, during vaccination. Each vaccine dose was 300 ug of mutant IDH1 20-mer peptide, with topical imiquimod. The data stem from a study of a mutant IDH1 vaccine in newly diagnosed glioma. Study in general: Vaccine dosing followed radiotherapy by 4-6 weeks, or accompanied temozolomide cycles. Earlier treatment was radiotherapy, temozolomide, or both, with most getting both. There were approximately 60% males and around 38% females among treated patients, whose mean age was 40.4 years. Findings of the study overall: Altogether, 85% to 95% of patients exhibited vaccine-induced immune responses.

The table came from immunoSEQ multiplex PCR; TCRdb's copy has only in-frame clones and leaves some out. Among 60,000 or so clones, around 90% were seen once, and the ten largest hold about 4.6%. Deletions cut 3 bases from V and 0 bases from J, with 12 bases between. The CDR3 runs to 15 residues. In germline, CDR1 is LGHNA, CDR2 YNFKEQ. The TCR comes from a woman in her forties with glioma. The chain links TRBV4-2 to TRBJ2-7, with D perhaps being TRBD1 or TRBD2 (5 bases each). The material sequenced was PBMCs, taken from a glioma patient whose treatment included an IDH1 peptide vaccine. CDR3 residues: CASSHLTGASYEQYF. The CDR3 nucleotides read TGTGCCAGCAGCCATCTAACCGGGGCCTCCTACGAGCAGTACTTC.